Included here is one T cell receptor beta chain sequence, with context. The antigen remains unidentified. This specimen belongs to a study of vaccination and CD4 T cells after COVID-19. Treatment indicated: roughly nine-day PBMC culture with coronavirus spike peptide pools or control peptides (ViraFEST assay). The unexposed donor gave CD4+ T cells before the COVID-19 pandemic (2011-2018). Oncomine TCR Beta short-read sequencing was applied to DNA from cultured CD4+ T cells. Genomic DNA from cultured CD4+ T cells was extracted. TCRdb ran MiXCR on the PCR reads and lists one entry per CDR3 protein. Seen here are some 11,000 distinct CDR3 sequences, less than 35% observed once, and the top ten hold 19%. CDR1 LGHNA and CDR2 YNFKEQ come from the germline V gene. This CDR3 is built from 11 residues. V gave up 6 bases and J gave up 5 bases, with 8 bases separating them.

The chain carries TRBV4-2 and TRBJ2-7, with D hard to call. The sequence was collected from a human donor in good health. Sequenced input: CD4+ T cells from blood, cultured in vitro. CDR3 bases: TGTGCCAGCAGTACTGTGAACGAGCAGTACTTC. This translates into CASSTVNEQYF.